This entry lists 21 T cell receptor beta chains sequenced from one sample in a study of blood T cell repertoires in COVID-19. Only in-frame clones appear in the TCRdb table, and some are missing; sequencing was by immunoSEQ multiplex PCR. In the table there are roughly 300,000 clones, around 86% of which are singletons. The sample was peripheral blood. These receptors came from a human donor in a cohort sampled during active COVID-19.

The rearrangement links TRBV4-3 to TRBJ1-2; a possible D gene is TRBD1 (6 bases). This CDR3 contains 13 residues. Germline V gives CDR1 LGHNA, CDR2 YSLEER. The V gene lost 6 bases and the J gene lost 6 bases, with 14 bases spanning the gap. CDR3 region: CASSHMNRDGYTF. DNA for the CDR3: TGCGCCAGCAGTCACATGAACAGGGATGGCTACACCTTC.

The rearrangement joins TRBV7-9 to TRBJ2-1, with 7 bases lining up with TRBD1. The CDR3 consists of 14 residues. Losses at the gene ends were 5 bases for V and 6 bases for J; bases not matched to a gene: 7. Germline lookup yields CDR1 SEHNR and CDR2 FQNEAQ (reference sequence). In DNA form, the CDR3 reads TGTGCCAGCAGCCCCCCACAGGGGTTCAATGAGCAGTTCTTC. Translation: CASSPPQGFNEQFF.

A single count supports this clone. The rearrangement links TRBV19 to TRBJ2-2; 12 nucleotides match TRBD2. Germline assignment: CDR1 LNHDA and CDR2 SQIVND (reference sequence). J lost 6 bases, V lost 3 bases, and 5 bases had no gene match. CDR3 length equals 16 residues. CDR3 nucleotide sequence: TGTGCCAGTAGTATGACTAGCGGGAGAATGGCCGGGGAGCTGTTTTTT. Residues: CASSMTSGRMAGELFF.

J is TRBJ2-5 and V is TRBV29-1; a possible D gene is TRBD1 (6 bases). Trimming cost V 5 bases and J 4 bases, with 11 bases left between them. The CDR3 is 12 residues long. CDR1 SQVTM and CDR2 ANQGSEA come from the germline V gene. The chain's CDR3 is CSVLTGRETQYF. DNA for the CDR3: TGCAGCGTTCTGACAGGTCGAGAGACCCAGTACTTC. The full variable domain, with the rest looked up from reference TRBV29-1 and TRBJ2-5, is SAVISQKPSRDICQRGTSLTIQCQVDSQVTMMFWYRQQPGQSLTLIATANQGSEATYESGFVIDKFPISRPNLTFSTLTVSNMSPEDSSIYLCSVLTGRETQYFGPGTRLLVL.

The V call is TRBV19, the J call TRBJ1-6, with a possible D match to TRBD1 (5 bases). The CDR3 spans 14 residues. V lost 5 bases to trimming and J lost 13 bases, with 18 bases between them. From germline, CDR1 is LNHDA and CDR2 SQIVND (reference sequence). CDR3 in amino acids: CASSSPETVSPLHF. In DNA form, the CDR3 reads TGTGCCAGTAGTTCACCAGAGACAGTATCCCCCCTCCACTTT.

The sample holds a few counts of this clone. V gene TRBV27 combines with J gene TRBJ2-7; tentative D call: TRBD2 (5 bases). In germline, CDR1 is MNHEY, CDR2 SMNVEV (reference sequence). The V end lost 4 bases, the J end lost 1 base, and 11 bases lay between the germline ends. The CDR3 length is 14 residues. DNA for the CDR3: TGTGCCAGCAGTTCTTACGAGGGTTCCTACGAGCAGTACTTC. It encodes CASSSYEGSYEQYF.

The sample holds a few counts of this clone. The V and J genes are TRBV28 and TRBJ2-2, with D unresolved. Germline V gene lookup returns CDR1 MDHEN and CDR2 SYDVKM. V was cut by 6 bases and J by 3 bases, with 5 bases left in between. The CDR3 loop spans 12 amino acids. The CDR3 is CASRRHTGELFF. The CDR3 DNA reads as TGTGCCAGCAGGCGGCACACCGGGGAGCTGTTTTTT.

The chain has TRBV19 and TRBJ2-1; 9 positions match TRBD2. The germline V gene encodes CDR1 LNHDA and CDR2 SQIVND (reference sequence). The CDR3 has 15 amino acids. V lost 3 bases, J lost 4 bases, and 4 bases stayed unmatched. CDR3: CASSISSGMYNEQFF. The CDR3 DNA sequence: TGTGCCAGTAGTATTTCTAGCGGGATGTACAATGAGCAGTTCTTC.

The rearrangement uses TRBV4-1 and TRBJ2-1, with TRBD2 identical over 8 bases. Germline values: CDR1 MGHRA, CDR2 YSYEKL. V shed 1 base and J 4 bases; nucleotides not matched to a gene: 6. CDR3 length: 16 amino acids. The CDR3 nucleotides read TGCGCCAGCAGCCAAGGAGTCCAGCGGGAGTACAATGAGCAGTTCTTC. This translates into CASSQGVQREYNEQFF.

V gene TRBV6-1 combines with J gene TRBJ2-3; the D is unclear. V lost 2 bases to trimming and J lost 4 bases, with 19 bases between them. CDR1 and CDR2 from the germline V gene are MNHNS and SASEGT. This CDR3 is built from 17 residues. The CDR3 region is CASSEFSTTKSADTQYF. The CDR3 DNA follows: TGTGCCAGCAGTGAATTCTCCACAACTAAGTCGGCAGATACGCAGTATTTT.

J is TRBJ1-3 and V is TRBV7-8; 7 bases agree with TRBD1. The junction had 5 bases not matched to a gene; V was cut back by 5 bases and J by 4 bases. Germline V CDR1 and CDR2: SGHVS, FQNEAQ. CDR3 length: 14 amino acids. Written as DNA, the CDR3 is TGTGCCAGCAGCATGACAGGGTCAGGAAACACCATATATTTT. Translating it yields CASSMTGSGNTIYF.

This chain links TRBV2 with TRBJ1-3; possibly TRBD1 for D (5 bases). Germline V gene sequence: CDR1 SNHLY, CDR2 FYNNEI. CDR3 length equals 15 residues. The germline V and J ends were trimmed by 6 bases and 0 bases, with 12 bases remaining between them. The CDR3 bases are TGTGCCAGCAGCAAACAGGCCCTCTCTGGAAACACCATATATTTT. Encoded protein: CASSKQALSGNTIYF.

For the CDR3, the DNA is TGTGCCAGCTCACCTCCGGGACAAATTGGTGGGAACACTGAAGCTTTCTTT. Encoded protein: CASSPPGQIGGNTEAFF. The chain employs TRBV18 and TRBJ1-1, with D possibly TRBD1 on 6 matching bases. The CDR3 loop spans 17 amino acids. V was shortened by 3 bases and J by 1 base, with 18 bases between the two germline ends. The germline gives CDR1 KGHSH, CDR2 LQKENI. The complete variable domain, with remaining parts taken from reference TRBV18 and TRBJ1-1, reads NAGVMQNPRHLVRRRGQEARLRCSPMKGHSHVYWYRQLPEEGLKFMVYLQKENIIDESGMPKERFSAEFPKEGPSILRIQQVVRGDSAAYFCASSPPGQIGGNTEAFFGQGTRLTVV.

The chain has TRBV7-3 and TRBJ2-3, with TRBD2 identical over 8 bases. Per germline, CDR1 SGHTA and CDR2 FQGTGA. This CDR3 has 15 residues. The trim removed 9 bases at V and 0 bases at J, leaving 8 bases unmatched. Written as DNA, the CDR3 is TGTGCCAGTCAGTTAGCGGGACTTAGCACAGATACGCAGTATTTT. Protein sequence: CASQLAGLSTDTQYF.

The chain combines TRBV29-1 with TRBJ2-5; 8 positions match TRBD2. Per the germline V gene, CDR1 is SQVTM and CDR2 is ANQGSEA. The CDR3 has 14 amino acids. V was pared by 5 bases and J by 6 bases, with 11 bases of the junction left unmatched. The CDR3: CSVHERERVKTQYF. CDR3 sequence (DNA): TGCAGCGTTCATGAGCGGGAGAGGGTGAAGACCCAGTACTTC.

The chain uses TRBV27 and TRBJ2-6; D gene unclear. This CDR3 region has 16 residues. From germline, CDR1 is MNHEY and CDR2 SMNVEV (reference sequence). Trimming removed 5 bases from V and 0 bases from J, with 11 bases in between. The chain's CDR3 is CASSRNSHSGANVLTF. CDR3 sequence (DNA): TGTGCCAGCAGTAGGAACAGCCACTCTGGGGCCAACGTCCTGACTTTC.

V gene TRBV3-1 (or the pseudogene TRBV3-2) combines with J gene TRBJ2-1, with 7 bases identical to TRBD2. The germline gives CDR1 LGHDT, CDR2 YNNKEL (reference sequence). The CDR3 runs to 14 residues. With 7 bases clipped from V and 6 bases from J, the junction kept 9 bases outside the gene matches. The CDR3 loop is CASTPSGAGNEQFF. The DNA for the CDR3 is TGTGCCAGCACTCCAAGCGGGGCGGGCAATGAGCAGTTCTTC.

This chain links TRBV10-3 with TRBJ2-2; D is ambiguous. The CDR3 totals 14 residues. Looked up from germline, CDR1 is ENHRY and CDR2 is SYGVKD. The V end was cut by 6 bases, the J end by 0 bases, with 8 bases between. The CDR3 here is CAIRTHANTGELFF. As DNA, the CDR3 is TGTGCCATCAGAACTCATGCGAACACCGGGGAGCTGTTTTTT.

The V call is TRBV14, the J call TRBJ2-1; D remains unclear. Germline V gives CDR1 SGHDN, CDR2 FVKESK. V lost 1 base, J lost 0 bases, and 10 bases lay in between. This CDR3 is 16 amino acids long. The DNA for the CDR3 is TGTGCCAGCAGCCAAGGTGGGCTCTTCTCCTACAATGAGCAGTTCTTC. This sequence encodes CASSQGGLFSYNEQFF. Based on the CDR3 plus reference TRBV14 and TRBJ2-1, the full variable domain is EAGVTQFPSHSVIEKGQTVTLRCDPISGHDNLYWYRRVMGKEIKFLLHFVKESKQDESGMPNNRFLAERTGGTYSTLKVQPAELEDSGVYFCASSQGGLFSYNEQFFGPGTRLTVL.

The chain links TRBV6-5 to TRBJ1-1; no reliable D call. Per germline, CDR1 MNHEY and CDR2 SVGAGI. This CDR3 contains 12 residues. V shed 11 bases and J shed 1 base, with 11 bases lying between them. As DNA, the CDR3 is TGTGCCGTAACTCGGGGGAACACTGAAGCTTTCTTT. Its protein product is CAVTRGNTEAFF.

V gene TRBV6-5 combines with J gene TRBJ2-1, with 11 bases lining up with TRBD2. The CDR3 runs 15 residues. Germline assignment: CDR1 MNHEY and CDR2 SVGAGI. After removal of 6 bases from V and 9 bases from J, the junction contained 10 bases not matched to a gene. The CDR3: CASSFTSGSMAEQFF. The CDR3 nucleotides are TGTGCCAGCAGCTTTACTAGCGGGAGTATGGCTGAGCAGTTCTTC.